This TCR beta chain is from a study of T cells in Graves' hyperthyroidism and ophthalmopathy. V was clipped by 4 bases and J by 5 bases; unmatched bases: 4. The CDR3 sequence is 14 residues long. CDR1 WNHNN and CDR2 SYGVQD come from the germline V gene (reference sequence). The investigators amplified TCR beta CDR3 regions from RNA transcripts. Using the HTBI primer set, a first-round RT-PCR was run on the TCR CDR3. TCRdb passed the multiplex PCR reads through MiXCR, listing each CDR3 protein once. The sample lists around 690,000 distinct CDR3 sequences; 15% to 20% were seen once. The J gene is TRBJ2-7, the V gene TRBV10-1; TRBD2 matches at 11 bases. This clonotype was sampled from a man over 45 with Graves' hyperthyroidism. The sample was blood. This CDR3 is CASSGLAGFNEQYF. DNA for the CDR3: TGCGCCAGCAGTGGACTAGCGGGATTCAACGAGCAGTACTTC.